This TCR beta chain originates from a study of T cell responses to AZD1222 COVID-19 vaccine. Study-level findings and limits: Researchers took repertoire samples only after the peak T cell response had come.

Assay: immunoSEQ multiplex PCR; the TCRdb copy retains only in-frame clones and omits some. The table shows 110,000 to 150,000 clones, with approximately 90% occurring only once. As for this clone: Its antigen is still unknown.

The source was peripheral blood, collected on day 0 of AZD1222 vaccination. The clonotype originates from an adult in good health.

The DNA for the CDR3 is TGTGCCAGCAGCTCGACAGCTTTCAACTATGGCTACACCTTC. Translated: CASSSTAFNYGYTF. This chain joins TRBV7-2 and TRBJ1-2; the D gene is possibly TRBD1 (5 bases). Germline V CDR1 and CDR2: SGHTA, FQGNSA. Trimming left V 4 bases short and J 2 bases short, with 11 bases between. The CDR3 sequence is 14 residues long.